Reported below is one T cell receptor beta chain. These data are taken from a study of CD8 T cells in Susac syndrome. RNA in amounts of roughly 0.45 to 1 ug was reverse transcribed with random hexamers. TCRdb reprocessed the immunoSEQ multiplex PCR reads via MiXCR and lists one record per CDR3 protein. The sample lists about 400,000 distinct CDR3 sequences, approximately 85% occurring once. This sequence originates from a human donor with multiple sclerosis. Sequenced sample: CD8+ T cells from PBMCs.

CDR3 sequence reads: CASSQWGSGNTEAFF. CDR3 DNA sequence: TGTGCCAGCAGCCAGTGGGGGTCTGGGAACACTGAAGCTTTCTTT. The rearrangement joins TRBV6-5 to TRBJ1-1; D may be TRBD1 (5 bases). Germline values: CDR1 MNHEY, CDR2 SVGAGI. The germline V and J ends were trimmed by 6 bases and 1 base, with 15 bases remaining between them. This CDR3 has 15 residues.